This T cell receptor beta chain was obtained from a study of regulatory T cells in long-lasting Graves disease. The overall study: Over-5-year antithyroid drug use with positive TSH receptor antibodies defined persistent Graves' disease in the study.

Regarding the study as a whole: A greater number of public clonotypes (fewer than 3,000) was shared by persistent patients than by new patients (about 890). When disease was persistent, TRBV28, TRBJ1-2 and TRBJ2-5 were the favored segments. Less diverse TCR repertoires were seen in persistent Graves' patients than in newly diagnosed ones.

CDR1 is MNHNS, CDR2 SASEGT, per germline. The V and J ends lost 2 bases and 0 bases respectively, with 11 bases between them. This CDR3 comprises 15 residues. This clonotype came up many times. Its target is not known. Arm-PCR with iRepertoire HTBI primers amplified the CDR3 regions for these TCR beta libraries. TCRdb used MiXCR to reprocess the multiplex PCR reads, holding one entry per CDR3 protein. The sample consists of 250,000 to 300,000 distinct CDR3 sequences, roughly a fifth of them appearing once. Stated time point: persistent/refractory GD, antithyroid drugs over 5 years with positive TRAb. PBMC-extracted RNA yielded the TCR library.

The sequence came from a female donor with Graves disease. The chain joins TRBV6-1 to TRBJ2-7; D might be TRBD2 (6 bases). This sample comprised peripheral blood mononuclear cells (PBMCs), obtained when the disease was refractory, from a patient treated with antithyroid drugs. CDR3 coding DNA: TGTGCCAGCAGTGAAAGGCCCGGGGGCTCCTACGAGCAGTACTTC. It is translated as CASSERPGGSYEQYF.